This T cell receptor (beta chain) stems from a study of blood T cells in healthy people across ages (dated by TCRdb to the mid-2010s). Background for the entire study: In model experiments, template switching captured roughly one uniquely barcoded TCR beta cDNA molecule for every two T cells. Four age groups were formed from the donors: young (average roughly 15 years), middle-aged (approximately 39), aged (about 62) and long-lived (about 80). Using the same blood draw, the study looked at two additional independent replicas of 1 million unique cDNA reads for two donors, one aged 18 to 30 and the other aged 80 or older. Using deep sequencing normalized with unique cDNA molecular identifiers, the study measured how TCR beta repertoire diversity changes with age.

The approximately 39 donors, aged 6 to 90 years, were systemically healthy Caucasian individuals from Russia. Approximately 10 milliliters of peripheral blood were collected from each donor into EDTA-treated Vacutainer tubes. PBMCs were isolated by Ficoll-Paque density-gradient centrifugation, with at least 6 million obtained per sample. Total RNA was extracted from PBMCs with Trizol reagent, with at least 6 micrograms obtained per sample. For every donor, flow cytometry on a PBMC aliquot measured the percentage of naive CD45RAhigh/CD27high T cells. General conclusions and limits of the study: Because donor CMV infection status was unknown, age-related changes in expanded clonotypes were potentially confounded. As age increased, observed TCR beta diversity per million T cells dropped in a roughly linear way, and a significant reduction was already evident by age 40. The percentage of naive T cells measured by flow cytometry correlated strongly with observed TCR beta diversity. Bulk unsorted PBMC profiling prevented conclusive comparison of naive and antigen-experienced compartments. Estimates of total diversity from one million sequenced T cells were regarded as lower bounds and underestimates. The long-lived group showed more naive CD4+ T cells, fewer expanded clones and increased TCR diversity than the aged group, suggesting age selection.

The library was obtained by 5' RACE. The listed sequencing device is Illumina HiSeq 2500. A second about 6 to 11 cycle PCR used a sample-barcoded 5' primer and a J-beta primer mix. A unique molecular identifier was introduced onto each TCR beta cDNA molecule by a template-switch 5' adaptor carrying 12 random nucleotides. Each sample yielded at least 2.5 million CDR3-containing paired-end reads. First-strand cDNA synthesis was performed from all RNA using the Mint cDNA synthesis kit, with priming by a TRBC-specific oligonucleotide. Following uracil-DNA glycosylase treatment, all cDNA underwent a first 18-cycle PCR with the universal primers M1SS and BC2_uni_R. Concerning the study's data processing: For normalization, 1 million high-quality reads, each with a distinct molecular identifier, were randomly selected from each sample. Reads with shared molecular identifiers were discarded instead of being binned into consensus sequences. MiTCR, with a Q25 quality threshold and the strictest error-elimination algorithm, was used for CDR3 identification, clonotype clustering and error correction. A nonparametric unseen species model with Euler transformation was used to estimate a lower bound on total TCR beta diversity. TCRdb reanalyzed the raw reads on its own, using fastp at Q25 for trimming and MiXCR for clone calling, and kept in-frame beta chains. Every distinct CDR3 protein forms one entry, paired with its most common genes and DNA. TCRdb's processing, not the authors' own work, is the source of the V and J calls. The sample contains around 800,000 distinct CDR3 sequences, 20% to 30% of them found a single time. Roughly 3.1% of the sample belongs to the ten largest clones.

From cysteine to phenylalanine, the CDR3 is 15 amino acids long. CDR3 DNA is the only sequence kept; it has 45 bases, read in frame from the first base. V and J are trimmed by 5 bases and 4 bases, and the gene matches miss 5 bases of the junction. Concerning this clonotype: Its antigen remains undetermined. Base qualities are missing; no much larger clone stands one base away.

The same sample was also used in a study of T cells of mothers and their children. The other study reports the following: Nine systemically healthy Caucasian individuals served as donors, namely three mothers together with their six children. cDNA synthesis used all of the extracted RNA, with approximately 1.4 ug of RNA in each 15 ul reaction. In the second PCR, the M1S primer introduced both the sample barcodes and 2-4 random nucleotides. More than 9.5 million TCR beta CDR3 reads were obtained from each mother, and about 3 million reads were obtained from each child. TCR recombination output is similarly shaped by thymic selection in related and unrelated pairs, with a minor effect exerted by inherited differences. Related mother-child pairs always showed normalized repertoire overlap that was slightly higher than in unrelated mother-child pairs, though the difference was never significant. Persistent microchimeric T cell clones were not detected, at a sensitivity of 95 to 100 clones per million clonotypes. In the study, deep NGS was used to compare the TCR beta repertoires of mothers and children, and features distinguishing related mother-child pairs from unrelated individuals were sought. On average, the children were roughly 10 +/- 4 years old, while the mothers were roughly 40 +/- 4 years old. Libraries were sequenced on Illumina HiSeq 2000 with 100+100 nt paired-end reads after adapter ligation with NEBNext reagents. To avoid cross-contamination, the mother libraries and the child libraries were prepared a month apart and sequenced in separate runs. Each donor had between roughly 450,000 and 2,300,000 distinct TCR beta clonotypes identified. Naive TCR beta clonotypes were estimated from low-frequency clonotypes matched to each donor's FACS-determined naive share, without sorting.

The clonotype comes from a boy aged 5-17 years in good health. The material sequenced was blood. The chain was built from TRBV12-3 or TRBV12-4 and TRBJ2-1, with 10 junctional bases fitting TRBD1. The DNA is as follows: TGTGCCAGCAGTCCTTGGACAGGGGGGTACAATGAGCAGTTCTTC. This encodes CASSPWTGGYNEQFF.